This TCR beta chain was observed in a study of blood T cells in healthy people across ages. About this clonotype: Its antigen remains unidentified. A much larger clone differs from this one at a single base, so this may be a read error.

In terms of origin and age, donors were healthy Caucasian individuals from Russia aged roughly 6 to 100. PCR was performed a second time for about 7 to 12 cycles using a sample-barcoded 5' primer and a J-beta primer mix. TCRdb itself ran the 5' RACE reads through MiXCR, one entry per CDR3 protein. The data contain roughly 680,000 distinct CDR3 sequences, over 40% of them singletons. Points from the study as a whole: Diversity of TCR beta correlated strongly with naive T cell percentage. Roughly linearly, TCR beta diversity per million T cells fell as age increased.

Per germline, CDR1 MGHRA and CDR2 YSYEKL. This CDR3 comprises 15 residues. The source of this sequence is a woman older than 75 in good health. The chain couples TRBV4-1 to TRBJ2-1; maybe TRBD1 (6 bases). Sample: blood. Written as DNA, the CDR3 is TGCGCCAGCAGCCTCGGGACACTGACCTACAATGGGCAGTTCTTC. Amino acids: CASSLGTLTYNGQFF.